This TCR beta chain was profiled in a study of cytomegalovirus exposure and HLA in healthy donors. With 60 Vbeta and 13 Jbeta primers, the PCR was carried out. Measured with immunoSEQ multiplex PCR; TCRdb has only the in-frame clones, and not every one. The profile shows about 160,000 clones, 80% to 85% of them singletons. CDR3 size: 14 residues. Trimming at V came to 2 bases and at J to 5 bases, leaving 6 bases not matched to a gene. Germline-derived CDR1 and CDR2 are SGHNT and YENEEA. Material: PBMCs. The clonotype originates from a young man in good health and CMV-seronegative. The chain employs TRBV11-3 and TRBJ2-7; 7 positions match TRBD2. Here the CDR3 DNA reads TGTGCCAGCAGCTTAAATGGCGGGAGCCACGAGCAGTACTTC. Translation: CASSLNGGSHEQYF.